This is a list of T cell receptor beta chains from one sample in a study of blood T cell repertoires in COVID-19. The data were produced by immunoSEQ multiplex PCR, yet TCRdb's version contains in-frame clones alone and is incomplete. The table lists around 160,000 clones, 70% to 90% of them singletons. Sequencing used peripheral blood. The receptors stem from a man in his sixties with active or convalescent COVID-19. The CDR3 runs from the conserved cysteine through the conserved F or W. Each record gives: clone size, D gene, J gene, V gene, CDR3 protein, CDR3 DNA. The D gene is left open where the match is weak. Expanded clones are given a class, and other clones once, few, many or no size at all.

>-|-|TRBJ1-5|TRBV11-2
CASSLSSNQPQHF
TGTGCCAGCAGCCTGAGCAGCAATCAGCCCCAGCATTTT
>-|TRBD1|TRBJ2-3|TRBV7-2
CASSSGQTDTQYF
TGTGCCAGCAGCTCGGGACAGACAGATACGCAGTATTTT
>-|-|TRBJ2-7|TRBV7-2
CASSLARSYEQYF
TGTGCCAGCAGCTTAGCCAGGTCCTACGAGCAGTACTTC
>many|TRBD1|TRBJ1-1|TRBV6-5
CASTDQGGRKAFF
TGTGCCAGCACCGATCAAGGGGGCAGAAAAGCTTTCTTT
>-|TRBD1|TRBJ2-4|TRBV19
CASSIKGQGREAKNIQYF
TGTGCCAGTAGTATCAAAGGACAGGGCCGGGAGGCCAAAAACATTCAGTACTTC
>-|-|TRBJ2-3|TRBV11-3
CASSPTGSTDTQYF
TGTGCCAGCAGCCCAACCGGGTCCACAGATACGCAGTATTTT
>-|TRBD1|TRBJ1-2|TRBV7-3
CASSPGTAENYGYTF
TGTGCCAGCAGCCCCGGGACAGCCGAAAACTATGGCTACACCTTC
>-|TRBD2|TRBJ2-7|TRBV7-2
CASSPSGGAGHYEQYF
TGTGCCAGCAGCCCCTCGGGGGGGGCAGGGCATTACGAGCAGTACTTC
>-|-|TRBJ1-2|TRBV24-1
CATSDLAGQGYTF
TGTGCCACCAGTGATTTGGCAGGGCAGGGCTACACCTTC
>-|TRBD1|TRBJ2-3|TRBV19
CASSMLGQGVPQYF
TGTGCCAGTAGTATGCTCGGACAGGGGGTTCCGCAGTATTTT
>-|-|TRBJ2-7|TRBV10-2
CASKDSNRYEQYF
TGCGCCAGCAAAGACAGCAATAGGTACGAGCAGTACTTC
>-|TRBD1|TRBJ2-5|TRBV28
CASSPRTGKGTQYF
TGTGCCAGCAGCCCCCGGACAGGGAAAGGGACCCAGTACTTC
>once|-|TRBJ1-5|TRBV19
CASSISRGIQPQHF
TGTGCCAGTAGTATTAGTAGGGGAATCCAGCCCCAGCATTTT
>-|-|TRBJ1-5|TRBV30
CAWSAPLYGNQPQHF
TGTGCCTGGAGTGCCCCCCTTTATGGCAATCAGCCCCAGCATTTT
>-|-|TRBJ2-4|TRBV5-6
CASRTGLAKNIQYF
TGTGCCAGCAGAACAGGGCTAGCCAAAAACATTCAGTACTTC
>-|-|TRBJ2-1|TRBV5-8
CASSFSAEIYNEQFF
TGTGCCAGCAGCTTTTCGGCGGAAATCTACAATGAGCAGTTCTTC
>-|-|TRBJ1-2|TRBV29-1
CSVEGRKDGYTF
TGCAGCGTTGAGGGCAGGAAGGATGGCTACACCTTC
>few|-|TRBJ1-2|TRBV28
CASSTPGTKSNYGYTF
TGTGCCAGCAGTACCCCCGGGACAAAATCTAACTATGGCTACACCTTC
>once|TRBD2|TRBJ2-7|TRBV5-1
CASSLAAGGPYEQYF
TGCGCCAGCAGCTTGGCGGCGGGAGGTCCCTACGAGCAGTACTTC
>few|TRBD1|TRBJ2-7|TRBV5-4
CASSTGTGLLSYEQYF
TGTGCCAGCAGCACCGGGACAGGGCTTCTCTCCTACGAGCAGTACTTC
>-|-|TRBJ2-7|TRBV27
CASSLDSLRGYEQYF
TGTGCCAGCAGTTTGGACAGTTTGAGGGGCTACGAGCAGTACTTC
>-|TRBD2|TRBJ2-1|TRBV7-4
CASSLGWASGSGEQFF
TGTGCCAGCAGCTTAGGATGGGCTAGCGGGAGTGGGGAGCAGTTCTTC
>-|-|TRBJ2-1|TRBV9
CASSQGGVVNEQFF
TGTGCCAGCAGCCAGGGCGGGGTCGTCAATGAGCAGTTCTTC
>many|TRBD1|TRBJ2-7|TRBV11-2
CASSRTGTLSYEQYF
TGTGCCAGCAGCAGGACAGGAACCCTTTCCTACGAGCAGTACTTC
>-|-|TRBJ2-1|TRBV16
CASSPRQDGEQFF
TGTGCCAGCAGCCCCCGACAGGATGGGGAGCAGTTCTTC
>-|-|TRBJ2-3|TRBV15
CATSREETVNTQYF
TGTGCCACCAGCAGGGAAGAGACAGTGAACACGCAGTATTTT
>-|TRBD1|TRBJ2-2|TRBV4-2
CASSQGTGPGTGETNTGELFF
TGTGCCAGCAGCCAAGGTACTGGACCGGGGACAGGTGAGACCAACACCGGGGAGCTGTTTTTT
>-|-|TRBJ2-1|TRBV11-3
CASSLAKHNEQFF
TGTGCCAGCAGCTTAGCTAAGCACAATGAGCAGTTCTTC
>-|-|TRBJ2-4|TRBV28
CASPPSRSGAKNIQYF
TGTGCCAGCCCTCCTTCGAGGTCCGGGGCCAAAAACATTCAGTACTTC
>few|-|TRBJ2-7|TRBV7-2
CASSLTRTYEQYF
TGTGCCAGCAGCCTGACGAGGACCTACGAGCAGTACTTC
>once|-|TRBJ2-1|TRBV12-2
CASRLGREDYHNEQFF
TGTGCAAGTCGCTTGGGGCGGGAGGACTACCACAATGAGCAGTTCTTC
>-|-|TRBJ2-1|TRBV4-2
CASSRPVDRSEQFF
TGTGCCAGCAGCCGACCAGTAGATAGGAGTGAGCAGTTCTTC
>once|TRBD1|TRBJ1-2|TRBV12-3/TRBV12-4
CASKRTGGYGYTF
TGTGCCAGCAAACGGACAGGGGGCTATGGCTACACCTTC
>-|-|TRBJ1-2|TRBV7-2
CASSPTGPINYGYTF
TGTGCCAGCAGCCCAACAGGGCCGATTAACTATGGCTACACCTTC
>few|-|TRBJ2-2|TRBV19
CASSNPYRENTGELFF
TGTGCCAGTAGTAACCCCTACCGAGAGAACACCGGGGAGCTGTTTTTT
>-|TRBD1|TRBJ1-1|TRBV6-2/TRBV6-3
CASSYGQGPVDTEAFF
TGTGCCAGCAGTTACGGACAGGGTCCCGTAGACACTGAAGCTTTCTTT
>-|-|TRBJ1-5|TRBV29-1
CSVGMGAGNQPQHF
TGCAGCGTTGGTATGGGGGCGGGCAATCAGCCCCAGCATTTT
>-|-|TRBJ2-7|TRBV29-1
CSVGARGRFHEQYF
TGCAGCGTTGGGGCCAGGGGCCGTTTCCACGAGCAGTACTTC
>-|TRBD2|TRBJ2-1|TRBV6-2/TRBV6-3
CASSDNLAGVTDEQFF
TGTGCCAGCAGTGACAATCTAGCGGGAGTAACCGATGAGCAGTTCTTC
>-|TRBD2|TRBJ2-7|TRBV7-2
CASSLRLADYEQYF
TGTGCCAGCAGCCTCCGACTAGCGGACTACGAGCAGTACTTC
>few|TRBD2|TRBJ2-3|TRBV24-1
CATSTIAGAGDTQYF
TGTGCCACCAGTACCATAGCGGGAGCGGGAGATACGCAGTATTTT
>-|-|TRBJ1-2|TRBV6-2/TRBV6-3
CASSYSWPPYGYTF
TGTGCCAGCAGTTACTCCTGGCCTCCCTATGGCTACACCTTC
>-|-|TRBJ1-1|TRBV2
CASSEGLGSTEAFF
TGTGCCAGCAGTGAAGGACTCGGGTCGACCGAAGCTTTCTTT
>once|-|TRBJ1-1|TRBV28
CASSPPLEGAFF
TGTGCCAGCAGTCCACCCCTGGAGGGAGCTTTCTTT
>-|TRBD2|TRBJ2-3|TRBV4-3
CASSPHPRESTDTQYF
TGCGCCAGCAGCCCGCACCCGCGGGAGAGCACAGATACGCAGTATTTT
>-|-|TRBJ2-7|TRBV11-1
CASSLVAASWQYF
TGTGCCAGCAGCTTAGTGGCCGCCTCATGGCAGTACTTC
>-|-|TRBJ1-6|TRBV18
CASSPLERDRSPLHF
TGTGCCAGCTCCCCTCTGGAGAGGGATCGTTCACCCCTCCACTTT
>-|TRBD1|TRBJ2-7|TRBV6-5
CASKKSDRGSAQYF
TGTGCCAGCAAAAAGTCGGACAGGGGGTCGGCGCAGTACTTC
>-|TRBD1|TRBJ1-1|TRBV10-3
CAIRRDSLNTEAFF
TGTGCCATCAGGCGGGACAGCTTGAACACTGAAGCTTTCTTT
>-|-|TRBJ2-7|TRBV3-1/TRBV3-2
CASSPQAGRRREQYF
TGTGCCAGCAGCCCTCAAGCGGGCAGGAGGAGGGAGCAGTACTTC
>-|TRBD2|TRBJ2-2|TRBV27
CASTTHGLAGVGELFF
TGTGCCAGCACAACACATGGTTTAGCGGGAGTCGGGGAGCTGTTTTTT
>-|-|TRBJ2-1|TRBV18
CASSRAGRGSEQFF
TGTGCCAGCTCACGGGCCGGTCGTGGAAGTGAGCAGTTCTTC
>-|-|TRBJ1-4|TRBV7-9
CASSLALATGGQEKLFF
TGTGCCAGCAGCTTAGCGCTCGCCACCGGGGGTCAGGAAAAACTGTTTTTT
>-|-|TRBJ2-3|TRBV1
CTSSQASKPTQYF
TGCACCAGCAGCCAAGCGAGTAAACCTACGCAGTATTTT
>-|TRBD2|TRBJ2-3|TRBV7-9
CASSLRPGGDTDTQYF
TGTGCCAGCAGCTTAAGGCCGGGAGGGGACACAGATACGCAGTATTTT
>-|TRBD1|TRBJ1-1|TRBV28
CASSLGTGGTEAFF
TGTGCCAGCAGTTTAGGGACAGGGGGAACTGAAGCTTTCTTT